These 29 T cell receptor beta chains originate from one sample sequenced in a study of response to subunit inactivated influenza vaccine. Each CDR3 protein is one row after TCRdb ran MiXCR on the RT-PCR reads. The table shows 300,000 to 350,000 distinct CDR3 sequences, with just over 20% occurring only once. Sequenced material: PBMCs from blood, taken approximately 20 months after vaccination. The receptors were gathered from a man aged 50 to 69 who received an inactivated influenza vaccine.

This clonotype has a count of ten or more. The genes are TRBV18 and TRBJ1-1; D is undetermined. The CDR3 loop spans 12 amino acids. Germline V gives CDR1 KGHSH, CDR2 LQKENI. Trimming removed 7 bases at V and 7 bases at J, with 13 bases between. CDR3 loop: CASLEVLGEAFF. The DNA of the CDR3 is TGTGCCAGCTTGGAGGTTCTAGGTGAAGCTTTCTTT.

In its sample, this clonotype was seen a few times. The chain recombines TRBV6-6 with TRBJ2-7, with 7 bases lining up with TRBD1. The V gene's germline CDR1 is MNHNY and CDR2 SVGAGI (reference sequence). There are 12 residues in the CDR3. V gave up 7 bases and J gave up 5 bases; unmatched junction bases: 5. The CDR3 region is CASKQGRDEQYF. The CDR3 DNA reads as TGTGCCAGCAAACAGGGGCGCGACGAGCAGTACTTC.

The rearrangement joins TRBV2 to TRBJ2-2, with a possible D match to TRBD1 (5 bases). Per germline, CDR1 SNHLY and CDR2 FYNNEI. This CDR3 is built from 13 residues. V was pared by 5 bases and J by 5 bases, with 9 bases between. The DNA for the CDR3 is TGTGCCAGCAGTAACCAGGGAACCGGGGAGCTGTTTTTT. It yields the protein CASSNQGTGELFF.

This clonotype was found many times. The chain has TRBV9 and TRBJ1-1, with 7 bases lining up with TRBD1. Looked up from germline, CDR1 is SGDLS and CDR2 is YYNGEE. The CDR3 contains 15 residues. The J segment lost 3 bases and the V segment lost 2 bases, leaving 7 bases of the junction unmatched. The chain's CDR3 is CASSVPPDRDTEAFF. CDR3 in DNA: TGTGCCAGCAGCGTCCCGCCCGACAGGGACACTGAAGCTTTCTTT.

This chain connects TRBV5-4 to TRBJ1-4, with TRBD1 matching 9 bases. CDR3 length equals 15 residues. V lost 4 bases and J lost 8; bases outside the gene matches: 9. Germline CDR1 and CDR2: SGHNT and YYREEE (reference sequence). The CDR3 here is CASSLPGQGVEKLFF. CDR3 coding DNA: TGTGCCAGCAGCCTGCCGGGACAGGGTGTGGAAAAACTGTTTTTT. Using reference TRBV5-4 and TRBJ1-4 for the parts outside the CDR3, the full variable domain is ETGVTQSPTHLIKTRGQQVTLRCSSQSGHNTVSWYQQALGQGPQFIFQYYREEENGRGNFPPRFSGLQFPNYSSELNVNALELDDSALYLCASSLPGQGVEKLFFGSGTQLSVL.

This clonotype came up a few times. This chain links TRBV7-9 with TRBJ2-1; 9 bases align to TRBD1. The germline V gene encodes CDR1 SEHNR and CDR2 FQNEAQ (reference sequence). Unmatched junction bases numbered 1, after V lost 6 bases and J lost 7 bases. The CDR3 runs to 12 residues. The CDR3, as DNA: TGTGCCAGCAGGGACAGGGGTAATGAGCAGTTCTTC. Protein sequence: CASRDRGNEQFF.

This clonotype has only a few counts. The rearrangement joins TRBV5-5 to TRBJ1-2; D not resolved. Germline V gene lookup returns CDR1 SGHKS and CDR2 YYEKEE (reference sequence). V shed 4 bases and J shed 10 bases, with 17 bases lying between them. The CDR3 runs to 13 residues. CDR3 region: CASSTHPEYDYTF. The CDR3 DNA sequence: TGTGCCAGCAGCACGCACCCAGAATACGACTACACCTTC.

This sequence joins TRBV4-3 and TRBJ1-1; weak D call: TRBD1 (5 bases). Germline V CDR1 and CDR2: LGHNA, YSLEER. Deletions cut 0 bases from V and 8 bases from J, with 13 bases between. The CDR3 length is 14 residues. CDR3 sequence reads: CASSQDRAGGEAFF. The DNA for the CDR3 is TGCGCCAGCAGCCAAGATAGGGCGGGGGGGGAAGCTTTCTTT.

The chain is built from TRBV12-3 or TRBV12-4 and TRBJ2-1, with unresolved D. Trimming shortened V by 0 bases and J by 4 bases, and 13 bases separated the two germline ends. The CDR3 has 16 residues. In DNA, the CDR3 is TGTGCCAGCAGTTTAGCGCTCGGCGAGAGTTACAATGAGCAGTTCTTC. It specifies CASSLALGESYNEQFF.

This clonotype came up a few times. This sequence joins TRBV9 and TRBJ2-3, with 9 bases aligning to TRBD2. Trimming removed 0 bases from V and 2 bases from J; junction bases left unmatched: 10. CDR3 length: 18 amino acids. Germline values: CDR1 SGDLS, CDR2 YYNGEE. CDR3 region: CASSVDVIAGADTDTQYF. The CDR3 DNA follows: TGTGCCAGCAGCGTAGACGTTATAGCGGGGGCCGACACAGATACGCAGTATTTT. Complete variable domain (other parts from reference TRBV9 and TRBJ2-3): DSGVTQTPKHLITATGQRVTLRCSPRSGDLSVYWYQQSLDQGLQFLIQYYNGEERAKGNILERFSAQQFPDLHSELNLSSLELGDSALYFCASSVDVIAGADTDTQYFGPGTRLTVL.

This clonotype was detected a few times. This chain connects TRBV15 to TRBJ2-5; unclear D gene. This CDR3 comprises 13 residues. V lost 0 bases and J 2 bases, leaving 4 bases between the germline ends. Germline values: CDR1 LNHNV, CDR2 YYDKDF (reference sequence). The CDR3 loop reads CATSRDGQETQYF. DNA for the CDR3: TGTGCCACCAGCAGAGACGGGCAAGAGACCCAGTACTTC.

The table lists this clonotype with many counts. V usage is TRBV7-2 and J usage is TRBJ1-5; TRBD1 might be the D (6 bases). The CDR3 runs to 15 residues. CDR1 is SGHTA and CDR2 is FQGNSA in the germline V gene. The ends were cut back, 5 bases at V and 0 bases at J, with 11 bases in the middle. Here the CDR3 DNA reads TGTGCCAGCAGCGCACAGGGATATAGCAATCAGCCCCAGCATTTT. The encoded protein is CASSAQGYSNQPQHF.

The chain links TRBV7-2 to TRBJ2-7; D is unresolved. Trimming removed 0 bases at V and 7 bases at J, with 10 bases between. Germline CDR1 reads SGHTA; CDR2 reads FQGNSA. CDR3 length: 13 amino acids. The CDR3 loop reads CASSLATGGEQYF. CDR3 sequence (DNA): TGTGCCAGCAGCTTAGCGACGGGTGGAGAGCAGTACTTC.

The sample holds a few counts of this clonotype. The V and J genes are TRBV5-1 and TRBJ2-5, with 7 bases that match TRBD2. Germline V gives CDR1 SGHRS, CDR2 YFSETQ. J gave up 6 bases and V 0 bases, and 11 bases lay outside the gene matches. This CDR3 has 16 amino acids. The CDR3 loop is CASSLERRERRKTQYF. The CDR3 DNA follows: TGCGCCAGCAGCTTGGAAAGGCGGGAGAGAAGAAAGACCCAGTACTTC.

Only a few counts were recorded for this clonotype. The rearrangement joins TRBV7-2 to TRBJ1-5, with 7 positions matching TRBD1. In germline, CDR1 is SGHTA, CDR2 FQGNSA. CDR3 size: 14 residues. V lost 1 base and J lost 5; bases outside the gene matches: 2. CDR3 sequence (DNA): TGTGCCAGCAGCTTAGTGACAGGGTATCAGCCCCAGCATTTT. Protein product: CASSLVTGYQPQHF.

The chain joins TRBV20-1 to TRBJ2-3, with D perhaps assigned TRBD1 or TRBD2 (5 bases each). Germline-derived CDR1 and CDR2 are DFQATT and SNEGSKA (reference sequence). With 7 bases removed from V and 4 bases from J, the gap between germline ends came to 15 bases. The CDR3 covers 13 residues. CDR3 amino acids: CSERGETPDTQYF. The CDR3 nucleotides are TGCAGTGAAAGAGGGGAGACGCCAGATACGCAGTATTTT.

This clonotype turned up a few times. V gene TRBV5-4 combines with J gene TRBJ1-1; TRBD1 is a possible D gene (5 bases). Trimming left V 4 bases short and J 5 bases short, with 9 bases between. CDR1 and CDR2 (germline): SGHNT, YYREEE (reference sequence). CDR3 length equals 12 residues. The CDR3 region has the DNA TGTGCCAGCAGCCAGGGTACGACTGAAGCTTTCTTT. Protein: CASSQGTTEAFF.

This clonotype has only a few counts. V and J are TRBV4-3 and TRBJ2-3; D perhaps matches TRBD2 (5 bases). Trimming took 4 bases from V and 0 from J, leaving 11 bases between them. CDR1 LGHNA and CDR2 YSLEER come from the germline V gene. The length of the CDR3 is 15 residues. The CDR3 sequence is CASSPRVSSTDTQYF. CDR3 bases: TGCGCCAGCAGCCCGAGGGTCAGTAGCACAGATACGCAGTATTTT.

This clonotype came up a few times. This chain links TRBV2 with TRBJ1-2; 11 bases match TRBD1. Germline CDR1 SNHLY, CDR2 FYNNEI. Trimming at V came to 2 bases and at J to 1 base, leaving 3 bases not matched to a gene. This CDR3 has 16 amino acids. The CDR3 DNA reads as TGTGCCAGCAGTGAAAGGGGACAGGGGGGTAACTATGGCTACACCTTC. Amino acid sequence: CASSERGQGGNYGYTF. Complete variable domain (other parts from reference TRBV2 and TRBJ1-2): EPEVTQTPSHQVTQMGQEVILRCVPISNHLYFYWYRQILGQKVEFLVSFYNNEISEKSEIFDDQFSVERPDGSNFTLKIRSTKLEDSAMYFCASSERGQGGNYGYTFGSGTRLTVV.

This chain joins TRBV13 and TRBJ2-3, with 14 bases fitting TRBD2. The CDR3 is made up of 17 amino acids. CDR1 and CDR2 (germline): PRHDT, FYEKMQ (reference sequence). V trimming: 2 bases; J trimming: 5 bases; junction bases outside the gene matches: 6. In nucleotides, the CDR3 is TGTGCCAGCAGCTTAAGGGGACTAGCGGGAGCGGGAGATACGCAGTATTTT. This codes for CASSLRGLAGAGDTQYF.

This clonotype showed up just a few times. The chain recombines TRBV5-1 with TRBJ2-2, with a possible D match to TRBD1 (6 bases). CDR1 and CDR2 from the germline V gene are SGHRS and YFSETQ. The CDR3 sequence is 14 residues long. V was cut by 3 bases and J by 1 base, with 7 bases left in between. The CDR3 DNA sequence: TGCGCCAGCAGCTCACAGGGGAACACCGGGGAGCTGTTTTTT. Residues: CASSSQGNTGELFF.

V usage is TRBV7-6 and J usage is TRBJ2-1; 7 bases match TRBD2. This CDR3 is 15 amino acids long. J was trimmed by 4 bases and V by 5 bases; bases with no gene match: 8. Germline V lookup: CDR1 SGHVS, CDR2 FNYEAQ. In nucleotides, the CDR3 is TGTGCCAGCAGCCGAGGGAGCGGGGTTTACAATGAGCAGTTCTTC. It yields the protein CASSRGSGVYNEQFF.

The chain couples TRBV27 to TRBJ1-1; D call uncertain. CDR3 size: 13 residues. V lost 6 bases, J lost 3 bases, and 11 bases lay in between. From germline, CDR1 is MNHEY and CDR2 SMNVEV (reference sequence). CDR3 in DNA: TGTGCCAGCAGACTCGGACGAGACACTGAAGCTTTCTTT. It is translated as CASRLGRDTEAFF.

This chain joins TRBV19 and TRBJ2-2, with D uncertain. Germline loops: CDR1 LNHDA, CDR2 SQIVND (reference sequence). The CDR3 is 14 residues long. Trimming took off 7 bases at V and 2 bases at J, with 11 bases between the two ends. Written as DNA, the CDR3 is TGTGCCAGTATTTACCAGGTTAACACCGGGGAGCTGTTTTTT. Protein product: CASIYQVNTGELFF. Variable domain in full (rest from reference TRBV19 and TRBJ2-2): DGGITQSPKYLFRKEGQNVTLSCEQNLNHDAMYWYRQDPGQGLRLIYYSQIVNDFQKGDIAEGYSVSREKKESFPLTVTSAQKNPTAFYLCASIYQVNTGELFFGEGSRLTVL.

Only a few counts were recorded for this clonotype. The chain links TRBV5-1 to TRBJ2-5, with unresolved D. Trimming removed 4 bases from V and 7 bases from J, with 17 bases in between. CDR3 length: 14 residues. In germline, CDR1 is SGHRS, CDR2 YFSETQ. Here the CDR3 reads CASSPTTSVGTQYF. DNA for the CDR3: TGCGCCAGCAGCCCCACGACCTCCGTCGGGACCCAGTACTTC.

The V and J genes are TRBV7-9 and TRBJ2-7, with TRBD1 matching 7 bases. Germline CDR1 is SEHNR and CDR2 is FQNEAQ (reference sequence). J gave up 3 bases and V 4 bases, and 6 bases lay outside the gene matches. The CDR3 has 14 residues. The CDR3 bases are TGTGCCAGCAGCTCACGCGGACAGGTCTACGAGCAGTACTTC. Protein: CASSSRGQVYEQYF.

The chain links TRBV9 to TRBJ1-1; no clear D gene. V dropped 0 bases and J dropped 1 base, with 10 bases sitting between them. CDR1 and CDR2 (germline): SGDLS, YYNGEE. This CDR3 spans 15 amino acids. The CDR3 protein is CASSVGSRQNTEAFF. In nucleotides, the CDR3 is TGTGCCAGCAGCGTAGGTTCCCGACAGAACACTGAAGCTTTCTTT. Full variable domain (missing parts from reference TRBV9 and TRBJ1-1): DSGVTQTPKHLITATGQRVTLRCSPRSGDLSVYWYQQSLDQGLQFLIQYYNGEERAKGNILERFSAQQFPDLHSELNLSSLELGDSALYFCASSVGSRQNTEAFFGQGTRLTVV.

V usage is TRBV9 and J usage is TRBJ2-7; D is unresolved. The CDR3 runs 16 residues. Germline lookup yields CDR1 SGDLS and CDR2 YYNGEE. Trimming pared 0 bases from V and 1 base from J, leaving 14 bases between. CDR3 region: CASSVAHESRSYEQYF. CDR3 in DNA: TGTGCCAGCAGCGTAGCGCATGAGAGTCGTTCCTACGAGCAGTACTTC.

Only a few counts were recorded for this clonotype. The J gene is TRBJ2-7, the V gene TRBV5-4; 9 nucleotides align to TRBD1. Trimming at V came to 6 bases and at J to 5 bases, leaving 18 bases not matched to a gene. Germline CDR1 SGHNT, CDR2 YYREEE (reference sequence). The CDR3 runs to 17 residues. The DNA of the CDR3 is TGTGCCAGCAAGGTCACTCCGCACAGGGGGCCCCAGGACGAGCAGTACTTC. Its protein is CASKVTPHRGPQDEQYF.